Presented here are 23 T cell receptor beta chains from one specimen sequenced in a study of shared clonotypes between healthy human individuals. This table comes from immunoSEQ multiplex PCR, and its TCRdb copy is limited to in-frame clones, with some not included. The sample consists of 2 million to 2.5 million clones, around 95% of them appearing once. Sequencing was done on a sample of naive CD4+ T cells sorted from blood. Subset indicated: CD45RA+ positively selected. All receptors derive from a man younger than 35 in good health.

The rearrangement uses TRBV7-8 and TRBJ1-3, with D uncertain. CDR3 size: 15 residues. CDR1 and CDR2 (germline): SGHVS, FQNEAQ. V shed 8 bases and J shed 1 base, with 15 bases lying between them. The CDR3 sequence: CASSSSGNSGNTIYF. The CDR3 DNA follows: TGTGCCAGCTCTTCGTCGGGTAATTCTGGAAACACCATATATTTT.

The rearrangement joins TRBV19 to TRBJ1-1; no reliable D call. The V end lost 11 bases, the J end lost 5 bases, and 18 bases lay between the germline ends. The CDR3 contains 13 residues. Germline loops: CDR1 LNHDA, CDR2 SQIVND (reference sequence). This CDR3 reads CAGRKGMETEAFF. CDR3 coding DNA: TGTGCCGGGCGAAAAGGGATGGAGACTGAAGCTTTCTTT.

V and J are TRBV11-2 and TRBJ2-2, with D unresolved. The CDR3 contains 13 residues. V was trimmed by 7 bases and J by 1 base, leaving 7 bases between them. Germline CDR1 is SGHAT and CDR2 is FQNNGV. The chain's CDR3 is CASMSWNTGELFF. CDR3 sequence (DNA): TGTGCCAGCATGAGTTGGAACACCGGGGAGCTGTTTTTT.

The CDR3 loop is CASSLTPTNYGYTF. CDR3 sequence (DNA): TGCGCCAGCAGCTTAACACCTACTAACTATGGCTACACCTTC. The chain carries TRBV5-1 and TRBJ1-2; D not certain. The CDR3 is 14 amino acids. The ends were cut back, 2 bases at V and 0 bases at J, with 8 bases in the middle. The V gene's germline CDR1 is SGHRS and CDR2 YFSETQ.

This chain uses TRBV5-4 with TRBJ2-5; 7 bases fit TRBD2. Germline V lookup: CDR1 SGHNT, CDR2 YYREEE (reference sequence). V lost 4 bases and J lost 2; bases outside the gene matches: 5. This CDR3 has 14 amino acids. The CDR3 reads CASSRPGGQETQYF. In DNA, the CDR3 is TGTGCCAGCAGCCGCCCGGGGGGACAAGAGACCCAGTACTTC.

In its sample, this clone was seen once. The chain joins TRBV2 to TRBJ1-3; D might be TRBD1 (6 bases). CDR3 length: 14 residues. Germline V gene lookup returns CDR1 SNHLY and CDR2 FYNNEI. V lost 7 bases and J 2 bases, leaving 12 bases between the germline ends. CDR3 DNA sequence: TGTGCCAGCAAGGGTTCAGGGGCTGGAAACACCATATATTTT. Encoded protein: CASKGSGAGNTIYF.

J is TRBJ1-6 and V is TRBV30, with D possibly matching TRBD1 (5 bases). Germline CDR1 reads GTSNPN; CDR2 reads SVGIG (reference sequence). Between the trimmed V and J ends, which lost 4 bases and 7 bases, there was a span of 8 bases. The CDR3 totals 12 residues. The CDR3 here is CAWTAGNSPLHF. The DNA of the CDR3 is TGTGCCTGGACAGCAGGGAATTCACCCCTCCACTTT.

The table lists this clone with a count of one. The sample contains more than one DNA sequence encoding this CDR3. This chain links TRBV5-6 with TRBJ2-7; D might be TRBD1 (5 bases). Germline V gives CDR1 SGHDT, CDR2 YYEEEE. Trimming took 4 bases from V and 0 from J, leaving 8 bases between them. CDR3 size: 13 residues. The DNA of the CDR3 is TGTGCCAGCAGCAGTGACAGCTCCTACGAGCAGTACTTC. Protein sequence: CASSSDSSYEQYF.

The CDR3 spells CASKRHEDTEAFF. CDR3 DNA sequence: TGTGCCAGTAAAAGACATGAAGACACTGAAGCTTTCTTT. The gene calls are TRBV19 and TRBJ1-1; D call uncertain. From germline, CDR1 is LNHDA and CDR2 SQIVND (reference sequence). There are 13 residues in the CDR3. V lost 7 bases, J lost 3 bases, and 12 bases lay in between.

V is TRBV28 and J is TRBJ2-5; 7 positions match TRBD1. V lost 4 bases to trimming and J lost 5 bases; unmatched junction nucleotides: 7. There are 14 residues in the CDR3. Germline lookup yields CDR1 MDHEN and CDR2 SYDVKM. The CDR3, as DNA: TGTGCCAGCAGTTCCCAAGGGGGCGGGGAGACCCAGTACTTC. Protein sequence: CASSSQGGGETQYF.

The chain is built from TRBV4-1 and TRBJ2-5; TRBD2 agrees at 15 bases. J lost 5 bases, V lost 5 bases, and 6 bases had no gene match. CDR3 size: 16 residues. Germline V CDR1 and CDR2: MGHRA, YSYEKL. CDR3 bases: TGCGCCAGCAGCTCTGGACTAGCGGGGGGGCGGGAGACCCAGTACTTC. Protein: CASSSGLAGGRETQYF.

The V gene is TRBV9, the J gene TRBJ1-4; tentative D call: TRBD1 (5 bases). Per germline, CDR1 SGDLS and CDR2 YYNGEE. V was clipped by 4 bases and J by 1 base, with 8 bases between them. This CDR3 has 14 amino acids. CDR3 protein: CASSLTGTNEKLFF. The CDR3 region has the DNA TGTGCCAGCAGCTTAACAGGAACTAATGAAAAACTGTTTTTT.

This clone was seen once. The chain combines TRBV10-3 with TRBJ1-1; D remains ambiguous. The V end lost 0 bases, the J end lost 2 bases, and 7 bases lay between the germline ends. Germline V gene lookup returns CDR1 ENHRY and CDR2 SYGVKD. The CDR3 runs 14 residues. The CDR3 region has the DNA TGTGCCATCAGTGAGTCCCCAGCCAACACTGAAGCTTTCTTT. Translated, it gives CAISESPANTEAFF.

The chain combines TRBV18 with TRBJ2-6; D perhaps matches TRBD1 (6 bases). Germline V gene lookup returns CDR1 KGHSH and CDR2 LQKENI. There are 18 residues in the CDR3. Trimming removed 0 bases at V and 0 bases at J, with 12 bases between. CDR3 bases: TGTGCCAGCTCACCACCGGGACAACCGAGCTCTGGGGCCAACGTCCTGACTTTC. Amino acids: CASSPPGQPSSGANVLTF.

The V call is TRBV5-1, the J call TRBJ2-7; no firm D call. Germline lookup yields CDR1 SGHRS and CDR2 YFSETQ. The CDR3 consists of 13 residues. V shed 4 bases and J shed 3 bases, with 11 bases lying between them. The CDR3 reads CASSTGSVYEQYF. In DNA, the CDR3 is TGCGCCAGCAGCACGGGTTCGGTCTACGAGCAGTACTTC.

The J gene is TRBJ1-4, the V gene TRBV7-9; 7 positions match TRBD1. The V gene end was trimmed by 5 bases and the J gene end by 11 bases; junction bases not matched to a gene: 8. The V gene's germline CDR1 is SEHNR and CDR2 FQNEAQ (reference sequence). The CDR3 runs 13 residues. CDR3 residues: CASSPQGFGKLFF. The DNA for the CDR3 is TGTGCCAGCAGCCCACAGGGGTTCGGGAAACTGTTTTTT.

With respect to this clone: The same CDR3 is also encoded by other DNA sequences in this sample. The rearrangement uses TRBV5-1 and TRBJ1-5; 10 positions agree with TRBD1. Germline CDR1 reads SGHRS; CDR2 reads YFSETQ. With 3 bases clipped from V and 2 bases from J, the junction kept 2 bases outside the gene matches. The CDR3 has 15 amino acids. The CDR3 sequence is CASSWGTGGNQPQHF. CDR3 DNA sequence: TGCGCCAGCAGCTGGGGGACAGGGGGCAATCAGCCCCAGCATTTT.

Note on this clone: Other DNA sequences within the sample encode an identical CDR3. This chain uses TRBV2 with TRBJ2-5; D gene unclear. Trimming pared 9 bases from V and 2 bases from J, leaving 4 bases between. Germline lookup yields CDR1 SNHLY and CDR2 FYNNEI. The CDR3 consists of 10 residues. Here the CDR3 reads CASAQETQYF. As DNA, the CDR3 is TGTGCCAGTGCTCAAGAGACCCAGTACTTC.

As regards this clone: Other nucleotide sequences from this sample produce the same CDR3. The chain recombines TRBV9 with TRBJ1-3, with TRBD1 as a possible D gene (5 bases). Trimming removed 4 bases from V and 4 bases from J, with 6 bases in between. Per the germline V gene, CDR1 is SGDLS and CDR2 is YYNGEE. The CDR3 consists of 12 residues. CDR3 protein: CASSRDGNTIYF. As DNA, the CDR3 is TGTGCCAGCAGCCGGGACGGAAACACCATATATTTT.

The rearrangement joins TRBV7-8 to TRBJ2-7; D is undetermined. Between the trimmed V and J ends, which lost 0 bases and 6 bases, there was a span of 3 bases. From germline, CDR1 is SGHVS and CDR2 FQNEAQ. The CDR3 totals 11 residues. CDR3 protein: CASSLALEQYF. Here the CDR3 DNA reads TGTGCCAGCAGCTTAGCCCTCGAGCAGTACTTC. The whole variable domain, filled in from reference TRBV7-8 and TRBJ2-7, reads GAGVSQSPRYKVAKRGQDVALRCDPISGHVSLFWYQQALGQGPEFLTYFQNEAQLDKSGLPSDRFFAERPEGSVSTLKIQRTQQEDSAVYLCASSLALEQYFGPGTRLTVT.

The chain uses TRBV11-3 and TRBJ2-5; D gene uncertain. In germline, CDR1 is SGHNT, CDR2 YENEEA. V gave up 2 bases and J gave up 2 bases, with 6 bases separating them. This CDR3 is 13 amino acids long. Here the CDR3 DNA reads TGTGCCAGCAGCTTAAACGCACAAGAGACCCAGTACTTC. This translates into CASSLNAQETQYF.

The CDR3 DNA is TGTGCCAGCAAGGACAGGTCCGGGGCCAACGTCCTGACTTTC. Its translation: CASKDRSGANVLTF. The rearrangement joins TRBV2 to TRBJ2-6; the match to TRBD1 covers 7 bases. The ends lost 7 bases at V and 4 bases at J; junction bases unmatched: 4. There are 14 residues in the CDR3. The V gene's germline CDR1 is SNHLY and CDR2 FYNNEI.

V and J are TRBV27 and TRBJ1-2, with D perhaps TRBD1 (6 bases). Germline values: CDR1 MNHEY, CDR2 SMNVEV (reference sequence). V shed 0 bases and J shed 5 bases, with 16 bases lying between them. There are 16 residues in the CDR3. The CDR3 spells CASSLSTEGGRYGYTF. The CDR3 region has the DNA TGTGCCAGCAGTTTATCGACGGAGGGGGGGCGTTATGGCTACACCTTC.